Given below is one T cell receptor beta chain in context. Its target is not known. With random hexamers, about 0.5 to 1 ug RNA was reverse transcribed. Amplification of the TCR beta CDR3 was carried out by immunoSEQ multiplex PCR, which spanned a total of 54 Vbeta and 13 Jbeta segments. MiXCR was run by TCRdb on the immunoSEQ multiplex PCR reads, yielding one entry per CDR3 protein. This table has around 270,000 distinct CDR3 sequences, about 89% appearing once. This sample was included in a study of CD8 T cells in Susac syndrome. Study-wide findings and caveats: By the study's own acknowledgment, its TCR sequencing and HLA analysis included relatively few individuals.

CDR3 size: 15 residues. V shed 4 bases and J shed 4 bases, with 16 bases lying between them. Germline CDR1 and CDR2: MNHEY and SMNVEV (reference sequence). Sequencing targeted TCR beta in T cells from blood (CD8+ and CD4+). The multiple sclerosis controls were treatment-naive patients affected by stable or active relapsing-remitting disease. The sequencing sample was made of CD8+ T cells from PBMCs. The rearrangement joins TRBV27 to TRBJ1-2; D is perhaps TRBD1 (6 bases). The TCR comes from a human donor with multiple sclerosis. The CDR3 DNA is TGTGCCAGCAGTTCCCTAATAACAGGGACCTATGGCTACACCTTC. It yields the protein CASSSLITGTYGYTF.